This T cell receptor beta chain originates from a study of T cells in Graves' hyperthyroidism and ophthalmopathy. Whole-study context: Staff took peripheral blood when the initial diagnosis was made, before any treatment began. Broader study findings: The model predicted ophthalmopathy a median around 6 months before onset. Also found in blood were most expanded thyroid clonotypes above 0.001.

Diagnosis rested on symptoms, serum thyroxine and TRAb, thyroid ultrasound, and orbital computed tomography. RNA transcripts were the template for amplifying TCR beta CDR3 regions. TCR CDR3 regions were first amplified by RT-PCR with HTBI primers. TCRdb called the multiplex PCR reads again in MiXCR, with one record for every CDR3 protein. In the table there are some 400,000 distinct CDR3 sequences, approximately 19% of which are singletons. This clonotype appeared many times. The antigen remains unidentified. The V and J ends lost 7 bases and 6 bases respectively, with 19 bases between them. This CDR3 has 15 amino acids. Germline V gene lookup returns CDR1 SGHTA and CDR2 FQGNSA.

The chain combines TRBV7-2 with TRBJ1-3, with D tentatively TRBD1 (5 bases). The clonotype comes from a woman aged 18-29 years with Graves' hyperthyroidism. The sequenced sample was blood. This CDR3 reads CASTPQRGYSNTIYF. The CDR3 bases are TGTGCCAGCACCCCCCAGCGGGGCTACTCAAACACCATATATTTT. Together with reference TRBV7-2 and TRBJ1-3, the CDR3 gives the full variable domain: GAGVSQSPSNKVTEKGKDVELRCDPISGHTALYWYRQSLGQGLEFLIYFQGNSAPDKSGLPSDRFSAERTGGSVSTLTIQRTQQEDSAVYLCASTPQRGYSNTIYFGEGSWLTVV.